The next 17 T cell receptor beta chains were all read from a single sample in a study of PD-L1 blockade in urothelial cancer. Sequencing was performed with immunoSEQ multiplex PCR; in TCRdb, only in-frame clones are kept and a portion is missing. The data contain around 40,000 clones, roughly 36% of them seen just once; the ten biggest clones take up about 9.8%. The sample in question was tumor tissue, obtained before atezolizumab (anti-PD-L1) treatment. The receptor set was obtained from a man aged 55 to 70 with urothelial cancer.

This clone is medium-sized in the sample. The chain couples TRBV25-1 to TRBJ1-5; D is possibly TRBD1 (6 bases). CDR3 size: 13 residues. The V end lost 4 bases, the J end lost 9 bases, and 13 bases lay between the germline ends. The germline V gene has CDR1 MGHDK and CDR2 SYGVNS. CDR3 coding DNA: TGTGCCAGCAGTGCCCGGGGGCCAGGGCCCCAGCATTTT. Its translation: CASSARGPGPQHF.

The chain joins TRBV11-3 to TRBJ1-5; D is possibly TRBD1 (5 bases). CDR3 length: 15 amino acids. The germline V gene has CDR1 SGHNT and CDR2 YENEEA. V lost 4 bases to trimming and J lost 10 bases, with 20 bases between them. CDR3 amino acids: CASSSSWVGGGPQHF. DNA of the CDR3: TGTGCCAGCAGCTCAAGCTGGGTCGGTGGGGGTCCCCAGCATTTT. Full variable domain (outside the CDR3, taken from reference TRBV11-3 and TRBJ1-5): EAGVVQSPRYKIIEKKQPVAFWCNPISGHNTLYWYLQNLGQGPELLIRYENEEAVDDSQLPKDRFSAERLKGVDSTLKIQPAELGDSAVYLCASSSSWVGGGPQHFGDGTRLSIL.

This chain links TRBV12-5 with TRBJ1-3; possibly TRBD1 for D (5 bases). The CDR3 extends over 13 amino acids. Per germline, CDR1 LGHNT and CDR2 FRNRAP. In DNA form, the CDR3 reads TGTGCCAGCGACAGTCTCTCTGGAAACACCATATATTTT. Protein sequence: CASDSLSGNTIYF.

This clone was seen more than once but under ten times. The rearrangement joins TRBV9 to TRBJ1-3; D uncertain. V lost 3 bases to trimming and J lost 2 bases, with 12 bases between them. Germline assignment: CDR1 SGDLS and CDR2 YYNGEE. This CDR3 region has 15 residues. The CDR3 is CASSASSTPGNTIYF. CDR3 nucleotides: TGTGCCAGCAGCGCCTCAAGTACCCCTGGAAACACCATATATTTT. Complete variable domain (other parts from reference TRBV9 and TRBJ1-3): DSGVTQTPKHLITATGQRVTLRCSPRSGDLSVYWYQQSLDQGLQFLIQYYNGEERAKGNILERFSAQQFPDLHSELNLSSLELGDSALYFCASSASSTPGNTIYFGEGSWLTVV.

The chain is built from TRBV14 and TRBJ2-1, with D possibly called TRBD1 or TRBD2 (5 bases each). Germline values: CDR1 SGHDN, CDR2 FVKESK. The CDR3 spans 15 residues. Trimming took off 0 bases at V and 10 bases at J, with 16 bases between the two ends. This CDR3 reads CASSQDWGSGEEQFF. The CDR3 DNA is TGTGCCAGCAGCCAAGATTGGGGGTCCGGGGAGGAGCAGTTCTTC.

The V call is TRBV11-3, the J call TRBJ2-1; 7 bases match TRBD1. The junction had 5 bases not matched to a gene; V was cut back by 4 bases and J by 2 bases. The CDR3 consists of 15 residues. Germline-derived CDR1 and CDR2 are SGHNT and YENEEA. The CDR3 protein is CASSWSGQPYNEQFF. CDR3 nucleotide sequence: TGTGCCAGCAGCTGGTCGGGACAGCCCTACAATGAGCAGTTCTTC. The full variable domain, rest sourced from reference TRBV11-3 and TRBJ2-1, is EAGVVQSPRYKIIEKKQPVAFWCNPISGHNTLYWYLQNLGQGPELLIRYENEEAVDDSQLPKDRFSAERLKGVDSTLKIQPAELGDSAVYLCASSWSGQPYNEQFFGPGTRLTVL.

Only one count was recorded for this clone. The V gene is TRBV18, the J gene TRBJ1-1; unclear D gene. The CDR3 totals 13 residues. The ends were cut back, 3 bases at V and 4 bases at J, with 9 bases in the middle. Germline V gene lookup returns CDR1 KGHSH and CDR2 LQKENI. CDR3 region: CASSPDPSTEAFF. CDR3 bases: TGTGCCAGCTCACCGGACCCTAGCACTGAAGCTTTCTTT. The whole variable domain, remainder taken from reference TRBV18 and TRBJ1-1, is NAGVMQNPRHLVRRRGQEARLRCSPMKGHSHVYWYRQLPEEGLKFMVYLQKENIIDESGMPKERFSAEFPKEGPSILRIQQVVRGDSAAYFCASSPDPSTEAFFGQGTRLTVV.

In this sample, this clone turned up a few times. V gene TRBV7-7 combines with J gene TRBJ1-1, with D possibly matching TRBD1 (5 bases). Germline V gives CDR1 SSHAT, CDR2 FNYEAQ (reference sequence). The ends were cut back, 1 base at V and 4 bases at J, with 10 bases in the middle. The CDR3 totals 14 residues. CDR3 amino acids: CASSLGVGGTEAFF. CDR3 DNA: TGTGCCAGCAGCTTAGGAGTCGGGGGCACTGAAGCTTTCTTT.

The gene calls are TRBV28 and TRBJ1-1; 7 positions agree with TRBD1. CDR1 and CDR2 from the germline V gene are MDHEN and SYDVKM. Unmatched junction bases numbered 8, after V lost 6 bases and J lost 1 base. This CDR3 spans 15 amino acids. The CDR3 bases are TGTGCCAGCAGGACGACAGGGAGTCGGAACACTGAAGCTTTCTTT. The encoded protein is CASRTTGSRNTEAFF.

This clone has more than one count but fewer than ten. The chain carries TRBV28 and TRBJ1-2; D gene ambiguous. The V end was cut by 5 bases, the J end by 4 bases, with 14 bases between. The CDR3 has 14 amino acids. CDR1 is MDHEN, CDR2 SYDVKM, per germline. CDR3 sequence (DNA): TGTGCCAGCAGTCCCGACGGGAGGCGCTATGGCTACACCTTC. This encodes CASSPDGRRYGYTF.

The genes are TRBV19 and TRBJ1-1; D is uncertain. This CDR3 region has 13 residues. Trimming removed 4 bases from V and 1 base from J, with 7 bases in between. Germline V gene lookup returns CDR1 LNHDA and CDR2 SQIVND (reference sequence). The CDR3 coding sequence is TGTGCCAGTAGTAAGACGGCGAACACTGAAGCTTTCTTT. Its translation is CASSKTANTEAFF.

This clone is labeled medium-sized (0.01 to 0.1%). V gene TRBV19 combines with J gene TRBJ1-5, with 8 bases matching TRBD1. This CDR3 contains 14 residues. V shed 4 bases and J 7 bases; nucleotides not matched to a gene: 6. Germline CDR1 and CDR2: LNHDA and SQIVND (reference sequence). CDR3 nucleotide sequence: TGTGCCAGTAGTACCTCAGGGGGCTGGCAGCCCCAGCATTTT. Translated: CASSTSGGWQPQHF.

The V call is TRBV7-6, the J call TRBJ2-1, with 7 nucleotides matching TRBD1. The CDR3 spans 17 residues. The junction had 13 bases not matched to a gene; V was cut back by 5 bases and J by 3 bases. Per germline, CDR1 SGHVS and CDR2 FNYEAQ. The CDR3 DNA reads as TGTGCCAGCAGCGGCAGATCCGGGACAGATCTCTACAATGAGCAGTTCTTC. Its translation is CASSGRSGTDLYNEQFF.

Comment on this clone: Other DNA sequences of this sample code for an identical CDR3. This chain links TRBV19 with TRBJ1-5; D is possibly TRBD1 (6 bases). The CDR3 is 14 amino acids. The germline V gene encodes CDR1 LNHDA and CDR2 SQIVND (reference sequence). Trimming took off 7 bases at V and 4 bases at J, with 14 bases between the two ends. CDR3 loop: CASTLTGGNQPQHF. The CDR3 region has the DNA TGTGCCAGTACCCTGACAGGAGGAAATCAGCCCCAGCATTTT. Supplemented by reference TRBV19 and TRBJ1-5, the full variable domain reads DGGITQSPKYLFRKEGQNVTLSCEQNLNHDAMYWYRQDPGQGLRLIYYSQIVNDFQKGDIAEGYSVSREKKESFPLTVTSAQKNPTAFYLCASTLTGGNQPQHFGDGTRLSIL.

The chain recombines TRBV7-6 with TRBJ2-3; the match to TRBD1 covers 7 bases. J lost 3 bases, V lost 2 bases, and 11 bases had no gene match. Germline-derived CDR1 and CDR2 are SGHVS and FNYEAQ. CDR3 length equals 17 residues. The CDR3 loop reads CASSLSLRAGGTDTQYF. CDR3 in DNA: TGTGCCAGCAGCTTATCCTTGAGGGCAGGGGGAACAGATACGCAGTATTTT. The whole variable domain, remainder taken from reference TRBV7-6 and TRBJ2-3, is GAGVSQSPRYKVTKRGQDVALRCDPISGHVSLYWYRQALGQGPEFLTYFNYEAQQDKSGLPNDRFSAERPEGSISTLTIQRTEQRDSAMYRCASSLSLRAGGTDTQYFGPGTRLTVL.

There are a few counts of this clone. This chain uses TRBV25-1 with TRBJ1-1; the D is unclear. This CDR3 has 17 residues. The ends were cut back, 0 bases at V and 4 bases at J, with 18 bases in the middle. CDR1 is MGHDK and CDR2 is SYGVNS in the germline V gene. CDR3 coding DNA: TGTGCCAGCAGTGAATATATGTACTCGGGTCGGGGCACTGAAGCTTTCTTT. This translates into CASSEYMYSGRGTEAFF.

This clone was seen at least ten times. The chain joins TRBV6-8 to TRBJ2-7, with 9 bases matching TRBD1. The CDR3 is 13 residues long. Germline loops: CDR1 MNHGY, CDR2 SAAAGT. The J segment lost 3 bases and the V segment lost 6 bases, leaving 3 bases of the junction unmatched. The CDR3 coding sequence is TGTGCCAGCAGCCGGACAGGGGACTACGAGCAGTACTTC. Protein product: CASSRTGDYEQYF.